These 5 T cell receptor beta chains were all obtained from the same sample, sequenced in a study of a mutant IDH1 vaccine in newly diagnosed glioma. Using immunoSEQ multiplex PCR, the repertoire was profiled, and TCRdb retains in-frame clones only, with some absent. Of about 23,000 clones in the sample, roughly 85% were seen once. Their antigens remain unidentified. As to time point: week 11, during vaccination. Vaccination used 300 ug of mutant IDH1 20-mer peptide per dose, with topical imiquimod. Here the sequenced sample was PBMCs, taken from a glioma patient whose treatment included an IDH1 peptide vaccine. Source of these receptors: a man in his forties with glioma.

This rearrangement joins TRBV9 to TRBJ1-1; TRBD1 might be the D (6 bases). Trimming shortened V by 2 bases and J by 4 bases, and 12 bases separated the two germline ends. Germline V gene sequence: CDR1 SGDLS, CDR2 YYNGEE. CDR3 length equals 14 residues. CDR3 residues: CASSVAGEGTEAFF. The CDR3 DNA sequence: TGTGCCAGCAGCGTGGCAGGGGAAGGCACTGAAGCTTTCTTT. The variable domain in full, with the rest retrieved from reference TRBV9 and TRBJ1-1, is DSGVTQTPKHLITATGQRVTLRCSPRSGDLSVYWYQQSLDQGLQFLIQYYNGEERAKGNILERFSAQQFPDLHSELNLSSLELGDSALYFCASSVAGEGTEAFFGQGTRLTVV.

The chain employs TRBV6-4 and TRBJ2-1, with D possibly TRBD2 on 5 matching bases. Germline V gene sequence: CDR1 MRHNA, CDR2 SNTAGT. V was pared by 2 bases and J by 7 bases, with 12 bases between. This CDR3 spans 14 amino acids. CDR3 in DNA: TGTGCCAGCAGTGACCCCAAACTAGGGAATGAGCAGTTCTTC. Residues: CASSDPKLGNEQFF.

This clone appeared a few times. The CDR3 nucleotides are TGTGCCAGCAGTGAACCCGGTCGCGGGAGGATCACAGATACGCAGTATTTT. This gives the protein CASSEPGRGRITDTQYF. This chain joins TRBV6-1 and TRBJ2-3; 8 bases match TRBD2. Germline CDR1 reads MNHNS; CDR2 reads SASEGT. The CDR3 spans 17 residues. V shed 2 bases, J shed 2 bases, and the junction held 9 bases outside the gene matches.

The rearrangement uses TRBV15 and TRBJ2-3; perhaps TRBD2 as D (6 bases). The germline V gene has CDR1 LNHNV and CDR2 YYDKDF (reference sequence). CDR3 length: 16 amino acids. Trimming shortened V by 0 bases and J by 0 bases, and 10 bases separated the two germline ends. The CDR3 region has the DNA TGTGCCACCAGCAGAGATCAAGCGGGTAGCACAGATACGCAGTATTTT. Amino acids: CATSRDQAGSTDTQYF.

This clone was seen only a few times. J is TRBJ2-1 and V is TRBV19; no clear D gene. V was pared by 5 bases and J by 9 bases, with 8 bases between. Looked up from germline, CDR1 is LNHDA and CDR2 is SQIVND (reference sequence). The CDR3 sequence is 11 residues long. The CDR3 DNA is TGTGCCAGTAGTTCGGCGGTTGAGCAGTTCTTC. It specifies CASSSAVEQFF.